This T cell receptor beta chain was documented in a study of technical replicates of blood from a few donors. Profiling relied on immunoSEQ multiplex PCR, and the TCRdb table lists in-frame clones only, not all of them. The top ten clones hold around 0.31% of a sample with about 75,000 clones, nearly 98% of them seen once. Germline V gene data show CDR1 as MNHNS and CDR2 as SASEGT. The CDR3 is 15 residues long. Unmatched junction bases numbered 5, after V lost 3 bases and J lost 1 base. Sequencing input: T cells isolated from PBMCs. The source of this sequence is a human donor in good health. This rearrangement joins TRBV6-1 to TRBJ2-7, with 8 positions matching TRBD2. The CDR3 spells CASSEFSGKSYEQYF. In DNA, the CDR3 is TGTGCCAGCAGTGAGTTTAGCGGGAAGTCCTACGAGCAGTACTTC.